The 20 T cell receptor beta chains listed next were all sequenced from one sample in a study of PD-1 blockade in classical Hodgkin lymphoma (dated by TCRdb to the early 2020s). The library came from the immunoSEQ multiplex PCR assay. The source is immuneACCESS, and TCRdb retained only in-frame sequences with V and J called. Part of the clones is not carried over; for the studies checked, unresolved V genes explain less than half of this, and the remainder is unexplained. The sample has some 60,000 clones on record, roughly nine tenths of them singletons. Of the sample, 7.5% to 10% is held by the ten largest clones. The time point label of this sample denotes: cycle 1 day 1 (C1D1), immediately before nivolumab initiation. All trial patients had relapsed after autologous stem cell transplantation, with cohorts A, B and C differing in prior brentuximab vedotin exposure. The specimen comprised peripheral blood mononuclear cells (PBMCs), sampled at baseline. The receptors here all came from a human donor with classical Hodgkin lymphoma.

V gene TRBV10-2 combines with J gene TRBJ2-1; D not certain. The CDR3 contains 11 residues. Per the germline V gene, CDR1 is WSHSY and CDR2 is SAAADI. Trimming shortened V by 7 bases and J by 8 bases, and 9 bases separated the two germline ends. The CDR3 sequence: CASTNGYEQFF. The CDR3 DNA is TGCGCCAGCACTAACGGCTATGAGCAGTTCTTC.

V gene TRBV7-8 combines with J gene TRBJ2-2, with TRBD2 matching over 13 bases. Germline trimming cut 6 bases from V and 0 bases from J; bases unmatched to any gene: 7. The CDR3 spans 18 residues. Per the germline V gene, CDR1 is SGHVS and CDR2 is FQNEAQ. The CDR3 spells CASSTPGLAGSNTGELFF. CDR3 in DNA: TGTGCCAGCAGTACTCCGGGACTAGCGGGGTCGAACACCGGGGAGCTGTTTTTT. Variable domain in full (rest from reference TRBV7-8 and TRBJ2-2): GAGVSQSPRYKVAKRGQDVALRCDPISGHVSLFWYQQALGQGPEFLTYFQNEAQLDKSGLPSDRFFAERPEGSVSTLKIQRTQQEDSAVYLCASSTPGLAGSNTGELFFGEGSRLTVL.

The chain carries TRBV7-9 and TRBJ2-1, with D perhaps being TRBD1 or TRBD2 (5 bases each). The CDR3 runs 17 residues. V lost 2 bases, J lost 4 bases, and 18 bases lay in between. Germline CDR1 reads SEHNR; CDR2 reads FQNEAQ (reference sequence). CDR3 residues: CASSLTRGPLPYNEQFF. Written as DNA, the CDR3 is TGTGCCAGCAGCTTAACGAGGGGCCCCCTTCCGTACAATGAGCAGTTCTTC.

This chain links TRBV5-5 with TRBJ2-1; unclear D gene. Germline values: CDR1 SGHKS, CDR2 YYEKEE (reference sequence). CDR3 size: 15 residues. The V gene lost 0 bases and the J gene lost 2 bases, with 9 bases spanning the gap. This CDR3 is CASSLEGQAYNEQFF. DNA for the CDR3: TGTGCCAGCAGCTTGGAGGGTCAGGCCTACAATGAGCAGTTCTTC.

This sequence joins TRBV27 and TRBJ2-7; TRBD2 agrees at 14 bases. The CDR3 sequence is 16 residues long. V trimming: 8 bases; J trimming: 4 bases; junction bases outside the gene matches: 10. The germline gives CDR1 MNHEY, CDR2 SMNVEV (reference sequence). The DNA for the CDR3 is TGTGCCAGCCGGGGACTAGCGGGAGAAAGGGGTTACGAGCAGTACTTC. Translated, it gives CASRGLAGERGYEQYF.

This clone was recorded only once. The chain uses TRBV5-1 and TRBJ2-1; possible D gene TRBD1, 6 bases. V was shortened by 2 bases and J by 7 bases, with 19 bases between the two germline ends. Germline V gene data show CDR1 as SGHRS and CDR2 as YFSETQ. This CDR3 spans 16 amino acids. The CDR3 region is CASSFNRAPGANEQFF. The CDR3 DNA follows: TGCGCCAGCAGCTTCAACAGGGCACCCGGGGCTAATGAGCAGTTCTTC.

The chain combines TRBV2 with TRBJ2-3, with D possibly matching TRBD1 (5 bases). The V and J ends lost 9 bases and 0 bases respectively, with 10 bases between them. Looked up from germline, CDR1 is SNHLY and CDR2 is FYNNEI. This CDR3 has 13 residues. The CDR3 DNA sequence: TGTGCCAGGACAGATACTAGCACAGATACGCAGTATTTT. It is translated as CARTDTSTDTQYF.

The V and J genes are TRBV9 and TRBJ2-3; D not certain. The germline V gene has CDR1 SGDLS and CDR2 YYNGEE. The CDR3 totals 12 residues. V was clipped by 0 bases and J by 4 bases, with 3 bases between them. The CDR3 is CASSVVSDTQYF. The CDR3 DNA reads as TGTGCCAGCAGCGTAGTTTCAGATACGCAGTATTTT.

V is TRBV6-4 and J is TRBJ2-3; 8 positions match TRBD2. CDR1 MRHNA and CDR2 SNTAGT come from the germline V gene. This CDR3 contains 17 residues. V shed 0 bases and J 1 base; nucleotides not matched to a gene: 6. The CDR3 coding sequence is TGTGCCAGCAGTGACTCCTTTAGCGGGACTTGCACAGATACGCAGTATTTT. Its protein product is CASSDSFSGTCTDTQYF.

J is TRBJ2-5 and V is TRBV30, with 9 bases lining up with TRBD2. V gave up 0 bases and J gave up 4 bases; unmatched junction bases: 9. CDR1 GTSNPN and CDR2 SVGIG come from the germline V gene (reference sequence). CDR3 size: 16 residues. As DNA, the CDR3 is TGTGCCTGGAGTGTAGGGGCGGGAGGGCCTCTAGAGACCCAGTACTTC. Protein sequence: CAWSVGAGGPLETQYF.

The chain joins TRBV7-9 to TRBJ2-5; no reliable D call. The CDR3 sequence is 12 residues long. V lost 1 base and J lost 5, with 5 bases in between. The germline V gene encodes CDR1 SEHNR and CDR2 FQNEAQ (reference sequence). For the CDR3, the DNA is TGTGCCAGCAGCTTAGTAGCCGAGACCCAGTACTTC. Translation: CASSLVAETQYF.

The chain has TRBV5-1 and TRBJ1-4; TRBD1 matches 8 bases. The V gene's germline CDR1 is SGHRS and CDR2 YFSETQ. V gave up 4 bases and J gave up 3 bases; unmatched junction bases: 8. The CDR3 runs 16 residues. The CDR3 coding sequence is TGCGCCAGCAGCCCGACAGGGGAACGGGCTAATGAAAAACTGTTTTTT. Protein: CASSPTGERANEKLFF.

V usage is TRBV11-2 and J usage is TRBJ2-1; D uncertain. CDR3 length equals 13 residues. The ends were cut back, 3 bases at V and 9 bases at J, with 12 bases in the middle. Germline CDR1 is SGHAT and CDR2 is FQNNGV. DNA for the CDR3: TGTGCCAGCAGCTTCTCTAGTATGAGTGAGCAGTTCTTC. It codes for CASSFSSMSEQFF. Full variable domain (rest looked up from reference TRBV11-2 and TRBJ2-1): EAGVAQSPRYKIIEKRQSVAFWCNPISGHATLYWYQQILGQGPKLLIQFQNNGVVDDSQLPKDRFSAERLKGVDSTLKIQPAKLEDSAVYLCASSFSSMSEQFFGPGTRLTVL.

The rearrangement uses TRBV6-1 and TRBJ2-7; D tentatively reads TRBD1 or TRBD2 (5 bases each). This CDR3 comprises 15 residues. Between the trimmed V and J ends, which lost 4 bases and 2 bases, there was a span of 15 bases. Germline assignment: CDR1 MNHNS and CDR2 SASEGT. The CDR3 region has the DNA TGTGCCAGCAGTGGGGGGAGTAAGGTTACCTACGAGCAGTACTTC. Translating gives CASSGGSKVTYEQYF.

This clone was seen a handful of times. The chain employs TRBV10-1 and TRBJ1-6, with D unresolved. The CDR3 is 14 amino acids. CDR1 and CDR2 from the germline V gene are WNHNN and SYGVQD (reference sequence). V lost 6 bases, J lost 10 bases, and 16 bases lay in between. The CDR3 loop is CASSTGSPLSPLHF. The CDR3 coding sequence is TGCGCCAGCAGCACCGGATCCCCCTTGTCACCCCTCCACTTT.

The chain recombines TRBV7-9 with TRBJ2-3; D remains unclear. Germline V gene data show CDR1 as SEHNR and CDR2 as FQNEAQ (reference sequence). This CDR3 is 15 amino acids long. V lost 3 bases and J lost 0, with 10 bases in between. The CDR3 coding sequence is TGTGCCAGCAGCTTCGTACGTTCTAGCACAGATACGCAGTATTTT. This gives the protein CASSFVRSSTDTQYF.

This chain connects TRBV5-1 to TRBJ2-5; TRBD1 or TRBD2 may be the D gene (5 bases each). Per germline, CDR1 SGHRS and CDR2 YFSETQ. The V end was cut by 0 bases, the J end by 4 bases, with 16 bases between. The CDR3 runs 16 residues. CDR3 loop: CASSLVSGAQVETQYF. The CDR3 nucleotides are TGCGCCAGCAGCTTGGTGTCCGGGGCCCAAGTAGAGACCCAGTACTTC.

This chain uses TRBV7-2 with TRBJ2-7, with D possibly being TRBD1 (5 bases). Germline V gene lookup returns CDR1 SGHTA and CDR2 FQGNSA. Trimming pared 5 bases from V and 0 bases from J, leaving 20 bases between. The CDR3 sequence is 17 residues long. For the CDR3, the DNA is TGTGCCAGCAGCCGCTCAAACGCAGGGATGAGCTCCTACGAGCAGTACTTC. This translates into CASSRSNAGMSSYEQYF. The full variable domain, with the rest looked up from reference TRBV7-2 and TRBJ2-7, is GAGVSQSPSNKVTEKGKDVELRCDPISGHTALYWYRQSLGQGLEFLIYFQGNSAPDKSGLPSDRFSAERTGGSVSTLTIQRTQQEDSAVYLCASSRSNAGMSSYEQYFGPGTRLTVT.

The chain uses TRBV18 and TRBJ2-3, with D possibly being TRBD2 (6 bases). Germline lookup yields CDR1 KGHSH and CDR2 LQKENI. The CDR3 extends over 15 amino acids. Trimming shortened V by 3 bases and J by 3 bases, and 13 bases separated the two germline ends. CDR3 region: CASSPLQAGTDTQYF. CDR3 coding DNA: TGTGCCAGCTCACCCCTTCAGGCGGGGACAGATACGCAGTATTTT. Looking up the rest from reference TRBV18 and TRBJ2-3 gives the full variable domain: NAGVMQNPRHLVRRRGQEARLRCSPMKGHSHVYWYRQLPEEGLKFMVYLQKENIIDESGMPKERFSAEFPKEGPSILRIQQVVRGDSAAYFCASSPLQAGTDTQYFGPGTRLTVL.

V and J are TRBV6-5 and TRBJ1-1, with TRBD1 matching 8 bases. This CDR3 comprises 15 residues. The V segment lost 2 bases and the J segment 6 bases; nucleotides outside the gene matches: 8. Germline CDR1 is MNHEY and CDR2 is SVGAGI. DNA of the CDR3: TGTGCCAGCAGTTACCACGGACAGGGTAGGTCTGAAGCTTTCTTT. Its protein product is CASSYHGQGRSEAFF.